The source of this T cell receptor beta chain is a study of cytomegalovirus exposure and HLA in healthy donors (dated 2017 in TCRdb). Some background on the complete study: In an earlier analysis of some 610 of the donors, 250 to 300 Gb of sequence data and 90 million to 120 million unique TCR beta sequences from about 179 million T cells were reported. An early release that covered more than 550 HLA-typed donors contained 300 to 350 gigabases of sequencing data and some 87 million unique TCR sequences. Among the roughly 400 genotyped donors, under 90% belonged to the genetic ancestry cluster associated with self-reported Caucasian donors. The aim of the study was to test whether cataloging public T cell receptors could identify signatures of past pathogen exposure. The study profiled the T cell repertoires of around 700 subjects by immunosequencing and related them to cytomegalovirus serostatus. Along with the approximately 700-subject first cohort, a separate validation cohort of over a hundred different subjects was used. To predict cytomegalovirus infection status, the study brought together high-throughput TCR immunosequencing, statistical association of individual TCRs with disease status, and machine learning. To study patterns of TCR occurrence, a later analysis re-analyzed previously published TCR beta repertoires from 666 donors and added high-resolution HLA genotyping. Rather than drawing on any new phenotypic data, the later analysis identified candidate immune exposures from TCR beta sequences and the way those sequences occurred across donors. To decide whether each TCR beta V gene segment behaved as functional or pseudogenic, an earlier analysis of approximately 590 of the donors relied on high-throughput TCR beta sequencing. Donor age, sex, ethnicity and CMV serostatus were compiled together with the repertoire data. A later genetic analysis took genome-wide SNP genotypes for about three fifths of the 666 donors and used that subset as a discovery cohort. Every discovery cohort repertoire had been produced on one sequencing platform. Both class I and class II loci were covered by HLA typing, at four-digit resolution. The number of donors typed differed by locus, with 629-630 for A, B, C, DRB1 and DQB1, roughly 550 for DQA1, nearly 610 for DPA1, and over 400 for DPB1. Four or five DR-DQ haplotypes were handled as single units for association and clustering, since linkage in the cohort was strong. Among roughly 370 genotyped donors of the cohort, an average of about 240,000 unique TCR beta nucleotide sequences were sequenced per donor, roughly 20% of them non-productive. The investigation overall reported the following: While some public TCRs were present in many individuals, most TCR sequences turned up only very rarely across donors. Only TCR beta chains were sequenced in this cohort, and the absence of alpha or paired-chain data limited detectable features. A cluster of highly shared sequence variants was judged likely to represent a technical artifact of the sequencing pipeline. The earlier analysis of approximately 540 of the donors excluded over 15 rarely observed V segments, including chromosome 9 orphons, because counts were too low. A later analysis found that HLA-associated TCR beta chains were more clonally expanded and had lower generation probabilities than equally common non-associated chains. At a false discovery rate of 0.05, a later analysis linked about 16,000 TCR beta sequences to specific HLA alleles. The classifier was reported to diagnose cytomegalovirus status with high specificity and sensitivity in both the original cohort and the validation cohort. A later analysis found that TCR association rates varied across HLA loci, with DRB1 alleles showing the most associated TCRs and HLA-C alleles the fewest. Presence/absence analyses assumed roughly uniform sequencing depth across donors, an assumption that may not hold. An association between a missense DCLRE1C variant and V-gene and J-gene trimming of TCR beta chains was found in a later genetic analysis and replicated in an independent cohort. Immune exposure information for the cohort was limited to CMV serostatus. Assigning TCR associations to individual alleles was difficult when HLA alleles, especially DR and DQ, strongly co-occurred. Some IMGT-functional V segments, including TRBV6-2 and TRBV6-3, could not be distinguished by the 87-base-pair reads and were therefore excluded. According to a later genetic analysis, donors in an Asian-associated ancestry cluster had fewer N-insertions in productive TCRs than the approximately 630-donor mean. Linkage disequilibrium might explain the correlated functional status among segregating V segments, but an unknown experimental factor could not be excluded. A total of 150 to 200 TCR beta chains were listed by the study as associated with cytomegalovirus. In a later analysis, most CMV-associated TCR beta chains were found to appear HLA-restricted, with HLA associations seemingly driven largely by CMV exposure. A further reported finding was that TCR beta sequences accurately predicted the HLA-A and HLA-B alleles for most subjects in the first cohort. Because some donors lacked HLA typing at each locus, the association tests relied only on the typed subset. A few of the identified cytomegalovirus-associated TCR beta chains were confirmed in vitro to be specific for cytomegalovirus antigens. It was suggested by the authors that the approach could potentially be generalized to other disease states and immunological phenotypes. An earlier analysis of roughly 570 of the donors showed that most TCR beta V segments appeared in productive rearrangements either about 87% or about 30% of the time, which broadly matched IMGT annotations. According to a later analysis, parvovirus B19, influenza, CMV and Epstein-Barr virus appeared linked to several top co-occurrence clusters.

In total, just over 650 healthy bone marrow donors made up the cohort. All cohort members were sampled while nominally healthy, although unrecorded immune exposures were likely present. The donor tested CMV seronegative and was one of the 352 seronegative cohort members. Every donor gave a peripheral blood sample, and the peripheral blood mononuclear cells from that sample were used for TCR beta sequencing. Genomic DNA extraction from the blood cell samples was performed with the Qiagen DNeasy Blood Extraction Kit. The library was made by the immunoSEQ multiplex PCR assay. For the multiplex PCR, a mixture combining 60 forward primers for TCR Vbeta segments and 13 reverse primers for TCR Jbeta segments was used. The CDR3 region of rearranged TCR beta genes was amplified from genomic DNA by a multiplex PCR assay. The Illumina HiSeq System was used to sequence the amplified TCR beta libraries as 87-base-pair reads. As for how the authors treated the data: Across the 670 or so repertoires, a later analysis counted tens of millions of unique TCR beta chains, 9.5 million to 13 million of which were shared by at least two donors. Raw reads were error-corrected and collapsed into unique sequences by a nearest-neighbor algorithm in which closely related sequences were merged to remove PCR and sequencing errors. To assign V, D and J gene segments, CDR3 sequences were aligned to IMGT reference sequences. For a sequence to be retained, a match of at least six nucleotides to both a V gene segment and a J gene segment was required. A rearrangement was called productive if the CDR3 had no stop codons and remained in frame with V and J, and every other rearrangement was called non-productive. Following IMGT convention, CDR3 was defined as the stretch from the second conserved V-encoded cysteine to the conserved J-encoded phenylalanine. In an earlier analysis of around 570 of the donors, sequences lacking an unambiguous match to a single V gene segment were excluded. An earlier analysis of roughly 590 of the donors called V segments functional above 56.7% productive rearrangements and segregating when the between-donor standard deviation exceeded 5%. A statistical classification framework was developed to diagnose cytomegalovirus status using the catalog of TCR beta chain sequences. V and J gene assignment, in a later analysis, came from comparing TCR nucleotide sequences with IMGT/GENE-DB human TR gene sequences. In a later analysis, CDR3 sequences and most-parsimonious VDJ recombination scenarios were assigned using the TCRdist pipeline. A later analysis defined each TCR beta chain by its CDR3 amino acid sequence plus V-gene family, and excluded reads lacking a unique V-gene family. To address suspected cross-contamination and a sequencing artifact, a later analysis removed roughly 580 highly shared, low-generation-probability nucleotide sequences. A later analysis calculated a clonal expansion index for each public chain from normalized within-repertoire ranks of inferred template counts. Generation probabilities in a later analysis came from a VDJ recombination model fitted to out-of-frame rearrangements, and those results were checked against IGoR. In a later analysis, hypergeometric tests were used to score TCR-TCR, TCR-HLA and TCR-CMV co-occurrence, with a repertoire-size bias correction applied to TCR pairs. False discovery rates were estimated in a later analysis by permuting HLA or CMV assignments 20 times. In a later analysis, co-occurring TCRs were grouped using DBSCAN, with TCRdist sequence similarity added in when clustering inside HLA-allele-positive subsets. Repertoires with fewer than 30,000 or more than 120,000 public chains were left out of co-occurrence clustering, as were five repertoires with anomalous nucleotide sharing. TCRdb re-hosts the immuneACCESS table, in-frame sequences only. Its copies lack some clones; in the studies checked, an unresolved V gene accounts for under half of them, and the cause for the rest is not known. Clone size and the V and J calls come from that table; the DNA yielded D and trimming. In all, the sample holds about 110,000 clones, and over 70% of those were seen once. The ten largest clones add up to about 6% of the sample.

The CDR3 covers 12 residues, taking in both the cysteine and the phenylalanine. Left in the record is the CDR3 DNA by itself, 36 bases read in frame from the first base. V is cut back by 5 bases and J by 6 bases, with 4 bases in the junction unmatched. According to the germline V gene, CDR1 reads SGHNT and CDR2 reads YENEEA. Remarks on this clone: Its recognized antigen is unknown. Within one base of it there is no much larger clone, and no base qualities were kept.

Sequencing was performed on PBMCs. The clonotype originates from a male donor in good health and CMV-seronegative. The rearrangement joined TRBV11-3 to TRBJ2-7; 7 central bases correspond to TRBD1. The sequenced DNA: TGTGCCAGCAGCCCAGGGGGAATCGAGCAGTACTTC. Translated, it reads CASSPGGIEQYF.